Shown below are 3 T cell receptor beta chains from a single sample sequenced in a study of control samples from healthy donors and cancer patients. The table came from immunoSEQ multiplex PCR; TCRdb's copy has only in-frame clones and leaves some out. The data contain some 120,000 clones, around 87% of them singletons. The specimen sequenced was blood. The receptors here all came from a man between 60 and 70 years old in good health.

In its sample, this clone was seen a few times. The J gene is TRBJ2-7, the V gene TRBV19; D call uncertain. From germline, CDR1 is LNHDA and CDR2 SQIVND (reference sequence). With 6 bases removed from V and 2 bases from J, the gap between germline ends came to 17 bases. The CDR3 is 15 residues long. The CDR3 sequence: CASRGLHTTTYEQYF. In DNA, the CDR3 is TGTGCCAGTAGGGGCCTACATACTACTACCTACGAGCAGTACTTC.

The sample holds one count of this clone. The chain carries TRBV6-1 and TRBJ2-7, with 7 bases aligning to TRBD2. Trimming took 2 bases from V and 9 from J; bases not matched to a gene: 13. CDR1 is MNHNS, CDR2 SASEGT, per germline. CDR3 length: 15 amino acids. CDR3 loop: CASSENLAASGVQYF. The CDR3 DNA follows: TGTGCCAGCAGTGAAAACTTGGCGGCTAGCGGTGTGCAGTACTTC.

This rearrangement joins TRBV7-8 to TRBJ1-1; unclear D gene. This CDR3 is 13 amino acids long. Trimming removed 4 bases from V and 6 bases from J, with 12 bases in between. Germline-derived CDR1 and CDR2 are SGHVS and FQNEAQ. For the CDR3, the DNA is TGTGCCAGCAGCTACACCTATCAGGCTGAAGCTTTCTTT. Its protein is CASSYTYQAEAFF.